What follows are 26 T cell receptor beta chains derived from one specimen sequenced in a study of shared clonotypes between healthy human individuals. Naive CD8 cells lacked CD45RO and underwent positive selection for CCR7, leaving out terminally differentiated effector memory CD45RA+ cells. Here immunoSEQ multiplex PCR was the method, and the copy in TCRdb shows in-frame clones only, minus some. Of 560,000 or so clones detected, 96% appear once; the ten largest clones hold roughly 0.12%. Sequenced: naive CD8+ T cells sorted from blood. The receptors were gathered from a woman in her 30s in good health.

DNA of the CDR3: TGTGCCAGCAACCTAGCGGGAAGTTCCTACGAGCAGTACTTC. Protein: CASNLAGSSYEQYF. The V and J genes are TRBV28 and TRBJ2-7, with 9 bases identical to TRBD2. The CDR3 runs 14 residues. Germline values: CDR1 MDHEN, CDR2 SYDVKM. Losses at the gene ends were 7 bases for V and 1 base for J; bases not matched to a gene: 5. Looking up the rest from reference TRBV28 and TRBJ2-7 gives the full variable domain: DVKVTQSSRYLVKRTGEKVFLECVQDMDHENMFWYRQDPGLGLRLIYFSYDVKMKEKGDIPEGYSVSREKKERFSLILESASTNQTSMYLCASNLAGSSYEQYFGPGTRLTVT.

This chain connects TRBV28 to TRBJ2-1; 10 bases are shared with TRBD2. V gave up 8 bases and J gave up 1 base; unmatched junction bases: 14. The CDR3 contains 18 residues. The germline gives CDR1 MDHEN, CDR2 SYDVKM. The CDR3 sequence: CASGSLRLAGDSYNEQFF. The CDR3 DNA is TGTGCCAGCGGGTCCCTAAGGCTAGCGGGAGATTCCTACAATGAGCAGTTCTTC.

The gene calls are TRBV27 and TRBJ2-1; D is possibly TRBD2 (6 bases). The CDR3 is 15 residues long. Germline V gene sequence: CDR1 MNHEY, CDR2 SMNVEV (reference sequence). V dropped 4 bases and J dropped 6 bases, with 16 bases sitting between them. This chain's CDR3 is CASSSYEGTLNEQFF. The CDR3 DNA reads as TGTGCCAGCAGTTCTTACGAGGGGACTCTCAATGAGCAGTTCTTC.

This chain links TRBV4-1 with TRBJ2-7, with 7 positions matching TRBD2. This CDR3 comprises 14 residues. The junction had 2 bases not matched to a gene; V was cut back by 1 base and J by 2 bases. Germline-derived CDR1 and CDR2 are MGHRA and YSYEKL. The CDR3 loop reads CASSQGEGTYEQYF. In DNA form, the CDR3 reads TGCGCCAGCAGCCAAGGGGAGGGTACCTACGAGCAGTACTTC.

The CDR3 is CASSETYETGVRWSNQPQHF. For the CDR3, the DNA is TGTGCCAGCAGTGAAACGTACGAGACAGGGGTTCGATGGAGCAATCAGCCCCAGCATTTT. The rearrangement joins TRBV6-1 to TRBJ1-5; 8 bases are shared with TRBD1. The CDR3 sequence is 20 residues long. Germline lookup yields CDR1 MNHNS and CDR2 SASEGT. The J segment lost 1 base and the V segment lost 2 bases, leaving 16 bases of the junction unmatched.

This chain links TRBV27 with TRBJ2-5, with no clear D. Per the germline V gene, CDR1 is MNHEY and CDR2 is SMNVEV (reference sequence). The germline V and J ends were trimmed by 5 bases and 1 base, with 8 bases remaining between them. This CDR3 spans 13 amino acids. CDR3: CASSPVLQETQYF. DNA for the CDR3: TGTGCCAGCAGTCCCGTACTCCAAGAGACCCAGTACTTC.

J is TRBJ2-7 and V is TRBV27; TRBD2 aligns across 10 bases. The V gene's germline CDR1 is MNHEY and CDR2 SMNVEV (reference sequence). The CDR3 has 14 amino acids. V lost 2 bases, J lost 5 bases, and 3 bases stayed unmatched. Here the CDR3 reads CASSLTGLAHEQYF. The DNA for the CDR3 is TGTGCCAGCAGTTTAACGGGACTAGCGCACGAGCAGTACTTC.

The chain links TRBV14 to TRBJ2-6; D perhaps matches TRBD1 (5 bases). Trimming cost V 3 bases and J 0 bases, with 18 bases left between them. The CDR3 runs to 19 residues. Germline CDR1 reads SGHDN; CDR2 reads FVKESK. CDR3 bases: TGTGCCAGCAGCCATCCCCTCCAGGGATGGCGCTCTGGGGCCAACGTCCTGACTTTC. It yields the protein CASSHPLQGWRSGANVLTF.

The chain joins TRBV19 to TRBJ1-5; possibly TRBD1 for D (6 bases). This CDR3 comprises 12 residues. Trimming pared 8 bases from V and 8 bases from J, leaving 13 bases between. Germline V CDR1 and CDR2: LNHDA, SQIVND (reference sequence). The CDR3 DNA sequence: TGTGCCAGTCAGGGGCCCAGAGAGCCCCAGCATTTT. It codes for CASQGPREPQHF.

The chain employs TRBV5-6 and TRBJ2-5, with D unresolved. The germline V gene has CDR1 SGHDT and CDR2 YYEEEE. CDR3 size: 14 residues. V was trimmed by 2 bases and J by 6 bases, leaving 14 bases between them. CDR3 sequence: CASSFMRSRKTQYF. CDR3 coding DNA: TGTGCCAGCAGCTTTATGCGATCTAGGAAGACCCAGTACTTC.

The rearrangement uses TRBV2 and TRBJ2-7; TRBD2 aligns across 8 bases. Germline CDR1 SNHLY, CDR2 FYNNEI. The trim removed 6 bases at V and 3 bases at J, leaving 10 bases unmatched. The CDR3 has 15 amino acids. The CDR3 here is CASRARTSRFYEQYF. The CDR3 coding sequence is TGTGCCAGCAGGGCCCGGACTAGCCGATTCTACGAGCAGTACTTC.

The chain is built from TRBV5-8 and TRBJ1-1; 7 bases are a match to TRBD1. The germline V gene encodes CDR1 SGHTS and CDR2 YDEGEE. J was trimmed by 4 bases and V by 0 bases; bases with no gene match: 3. The length of the CDR3 is 14 residues. The CDR3 DNA is TGTGCCAGCAGCTTGGGGGGGACAGCCACTGAAGCTTTCTTT. It specifies CASSLGGTATEAFF.

The CDR3: CASSYFRADTEAFF. The CDR3, as DNA: TGTGCCAGCAGTTATTTTAGGGCCGACACTGAAGCTTTCTTT. The V and J genes are TRBV6-6 and TRBJ1-1; D ambiguous. The germline V gene encodes CDR1 MNHNY and CDR2 SVGAGI (reference sequence). This CDR3 contains 14 residues. Trimming stripped 3 bases from V and 3 bases from J, with 11 bases between.

The V and J genes are TRBV27 and TRBJ2-5; 8 bases agree with TRBD2. CDR1 is MNHEY and CDR2 is SMNVEV in the germline V gene (reference sequence). The J segment lost 1 base and the V segment lost 7 bases, leaving 8 bases of the junction unmatched. The length of the CDR3 is 15 residues. The CDR3 is CASISTAGAQETQYF. The DNA of the CDR3 is TGTGCCAGCATTTCCACAGCGGGAGCCCAAGAGACCCAGTACTTC.

A word on this clone: Relative to the germline gene, one junction end is altered; a read error may explain this. The chain combines TRBV28 with TRBJ2-7; 7 nucleotides line up with TRBD2. Germline V lookup: CDR1 MDHEN, CDR2 SYDVKM. The CDR3 loop spans 14 amino acids. CDR3 residues: CASSLWGGGYEQYF. CDR3 coding DNA: TGTGCCAGCAGTCTATGGGGGGGAGGCTACGAGCAGTACTTC.

The chain combines TRBV7-8 with TRBJ2-2, with 13 nucleotides matching TRBD2. V lost 11 bases, J lost 4 bases, and 10 bases stayed unmatched. Germline assignment: CDR1 SGHVS and CDR2 FQNEAQ. This CDR3 has 16 amino acids. CDR3 residues: CACGLAGVTVTGELFF. CDR3 DNA: TGTGCCTGTGGACTAGCGGGAGTTACGGTCACCGGGGAGCTGTTTTTT.

The gene calls are TRBV2 and TRBJ2-2, with a possible D match to TRBD2 (5 bases). V lost 3 bases to trimming and J lost 6 bases, with 11 bases between them. CDR1 and CDR2 (germline): SNHLY, FYNNEI. The CDR3 is 14 residues long. CDR3 in amino acids: CASSDVLAPGELFF. As DNA, the CDR3 is TGTGCCAGCAGTGATGTTCTAGCCCCCGGGGAGCTGTTTTTT.

The genes are TRBV7-9 and TRBJ2-1; D is perhaps TRBD2 (6 bases). Germline V gives CDR1 SEHNR, CDR2 FQNEAQ (reference sequence). The CDR3 has 15 residues. The ends were cut back, 1 base at V and 8 bases at J, with 15 bases in the middle. CDR3 in amino acids: CASSLVAGSRDEQFF. The CDR3 DNA is TGTGCCAGCAGCTTAGTGGCGGGGAGTCGGGATGAGCAGTTCTTC.

The count of this clone is one. The rearrangement links TRBV28 to TRBJ2-7; perhaps TRBD2 as D (6 bases). CDR3 length: 14 amino acids. Germline V gene sequence: CDR1 MDHEN, CDR2 SYDVKM. Trimming removed 5 bases from V and 2 bases from J, with 13 bases in between. In DNA, the CDR3 is TGTGCCAGCAGTACGGCGGGATCAGCCTACGAGCAGTACTTC. Translating it yields CASSTAGSAYEQYF.

The J gene is TRBJ1-4, the V gene TRBV4-1; no reliable D call. The CDR3 runs 17 residues. CDR1 MGHRA and CDR2 YSYEKL come from the germline V gene. The V end lost 4 bases, the J end lost 4 bases, and 19 bases lay between the germline ends. CDR3 in DNA: TGCGCCAGCAGCCGGACGCAAGTCCACACGATTAATGAAAAACTGTTTTTT. The encoded protein is CASSRTQVHTINEKLFF.

The chain couples TRBV27 to TRBJ2-1; tentatively, D is TRBD2 (6 bases). V dropped 2 bases and J dropped 7 bases, with 12 bases sitting between them. Germline lookup yields CDR1 MNHEY and CDR2 SMNVEV (reference sequence). The CDR3 has 14 residues. The CDR3 nucleotides are TGTGCCAGCAGTTTAATGGGGGGAGTTAATGAGCAGTTCTTC. Amino acid sequence: CASSLMGGVNEQFF.

This chain joins TRBV27 and TRBJ1-6; D uncertain. Germline CDR1 and CDR2: MNHEY and SMNVEV (reference sequence). The V end was cut by 6 bases, the J end by 1 base, with 10 bases between. The CDR3 loop spans 15 amino acids. CDR3 loop: CASSLGPSYNSPLHF. The CDR3 DNA follows: TGTGCCAGCAGCCTTGGGCCGTCCTATAATTCACCCCTCCACTTT.

The chain recombines TRBV27 with TRBJ2-7; 10 nucleotides match TRBD1. The germline V gene has CDR1 MNHEY and CDR2 SMNVEV (reference sequence). With 5 bases clipped from V and 7 bases from J, the junction kept 8 bases outside the gene matches. The CDR3 sequence is 14 residues long. The CDR3 DNA reads as TGTGCCAGCAGTGGGACAGGGGTCTCCTGGGAGCAGTACTTC. As protein: CASSGTGVSWEQYF.

The chain is built from TRBV14 and TRBJ2-7, with TRBD2 identical over 7 bases. V dropped 2 bases and J dropped 2; count of bases not matched to a gene: 6. CDR3 length equals 15 residues. The germline V gene has CDR1 SGHDN and CDR2 FVKESK. CDR3 sequence (DNA): TGTGCCAGCAGCCAACCGACTAGCAGACCCTACGAGCAGTACTTC. Its protein is CASSQPTSRPYEQYF.

To note about this clone: One end of the junction varies from germline; a read error may be responsible. This sequence joins TRBV15 and TRBJ2-7, with D tentatively TRBD1 (6 bases). The CDR3 is made up of 14 amino acids. Germline lookup yields CDR1 LNHNV and CDR2 YYDKDF (reference sequence). In DNA form, the CDR3 reads TGTGCCACCAGCAGAGATATTGGGACACCGGTTTTCCACTTC. Translation: CATSRDIGTPVFHF.

V and J are TRBV2 and TRBJ2-7; D ambiguous. The CDR3 length is 10 residues. Germline V gene sequence: CDR1 SNHLY, CDR2 FYNNEI. V lost 8 bases, J lost 3 bases, and 5 bases lay in between. DNA for the CDR3: TGTGCCAGCTTAGGCTACGAGCAGTACTTC. Encoded protein: CASLGYEQYF.